This T cell receptor beta chain was sequenced in a study of T-cell memory formation after mild COVID-19. V lost 0 bases and J 7 bases, leaving 10 bases between the germline ends. CDR1 is SGHRS, CDR2 YFSETQ, per germline. The CDR3 is made up of 13 amino acids. TCRdb re-called the 5' RACE reads through MiXCR, storing one row per CDR3 protein. This table has hundreds of thousands of distinct CDR3 sequences, just over 20% appearing once. The sample taken for sequencing was PBMCs or a T cell subset sorted from them (not recorded which). The chain is built from TRBV5-1 and TRBJ2-5; D gene uncertain. The source of this sequence is an adult woman who had mild COVID-19 (a few samples of this study predate the infection). Cell type and time point are not known. The CDR3 sequence is CASSLEATGTQYF. In nucleotides, the CDR3 is TGCGCCAGCAGCTTGGAAGCCACCGGGACCCAGTACTTC.